The 22 T cell receptor beta chains in this list originate from one sample, sequenced in a study of PD-L1 blockade in urothelial cancer. The repertoire was sequenced with immunoSEQ multiplex PCR; TCRdb's copy has only in-frame clones and lacks some. The sample lists tens of thousands of clones; 84% were seen once. Time point given: pretreatment peripheral blood. Specimen: PBMCs, collected around atezolizumab (anti-PD-L1) treatment. The source of these receptors is a woman in her seventies with urothelial cancer.

The V and J genes are TRBV2 and TRBJ2-2, with a weak D call TRBD2 (6 bases). Trimming stripped 7 bases from V and 1 base from J, with 13 bases between. This CDR3 comprises 15 residues. CDR1 and CDR2 (germline): SNHLY, FYNNEI. The CDR3 reads CASTEVGGNTGELFF. CDR3 DNA: TGTGCCAGCACCGAGGTCGGGGGGAACACCGGGGAGCTGTTTTTT.

The chain recombines TRBV7-9 with TRBJ2-1; tentatively, D is TRBD2 (6 bases). Germline CDR1 SEHNR, CDR2 FQNEAQ (reference sequence). The CDR3 length is 15 residues. V was shortened by 0 bases and J by 1 base, with 7 bases between the two germline ends. CDR3 region: CASSLARGSYNEQFF. CDR3 coding DNA: TGTGCCAGCAGCTTAGCGCGGGGTTCCTACAATGAGCAGTTCTTC.

This clone was counted only a few times. This chain links TRBV5-4 with TRBJ1-2; TRBD1 matches at 9 bases. The germline V gene has CDR1 SGHNT and CDR2 YYREEE (reference sequence). V was clipped by 4 bases and J by 11 bases; unmatched bases: 12. This CDR3 comprises 14 residues. CDR3 bases: TGTGCCAGCAGCCATTGGTCGGACAGGGGAAGATACACCTTC. As protein: CASSHWSDRGRYTF.

The chain has TRBV5-4 and TRBJ2-1, with 12 bases fitting TRBD1. Germline CDR1 SGHNT, CDR2 YYREEE (reference sequence). Trimming removed 2 bases from V and 7 bases from J; junction bases left unmatched: 10. CDR3 length: 17 amino acids. DNA for the CDR3: TGTGCCAGCAGCTTCGAAAGAGGGACAGGGGGCGCAAATGAGCAGTTCTTC. Its translation: CASSFERGTGGANEQFF.

This chain joins TRBV4-2 and TRBJ2-7; 12 nucleotides line up with TRBD2. Germline CDR1 LGHNA, CDR2 YNFKEQ. The CDR3 is 17 amino acids. With V trimmed by 2 bases and J by 2 bases, 7 bases remained unmatched. The CDR3, as DNA: TGTGCCAGCAGCCAACGCAACCTAGCGGGGGGGCCCTACGAGCAGTACTTC. This encodes CASSQRNLAGGPYEQYF.

The rearrangement links TRBV7-2 to TRBJ2-7; TRBD1 matches at 9 bases. Trimming took 6 bases from V and 3 from J; bases not matched to a gene: 9. Per germline, CDR1 SGHTA and CDR2 FQGNSA. CDR3 length: 15 residues. Here the CDR3 DNA reads TGTGCCAGCAGTACGGGACAGGGCCACTTCTACGAGCAGTACTTC. Residues: CASSTGQGHFYEQYF.

The gene calls are TRBV4-1 and TRBJ1-2, with 7 bases lining up with TRBD1. This CDR3 is 15 amino acids long. Per germline, CDR1 MGHRA and CDR2 YSYEKL. V lost 3 bases and J lost 0; bases outside the gene matches: 4. CDR3 in amino acids: CASSQDRSTNYGYTF. CDR3 bases: TGCGCCAGCAGCCAGGACAGGTCGACTAACTATGGCTACACCTTC.

A few counts support this clone. The rearrangement uses TRBV7-2 and TRBJ2-7; a weak D match, TRBD1 (5 bases). From germline, CDR1 is SGHTA and CDR2 FQGNSA. The CDR3 sequence is 12 residues long. V lost 1 base and J 9 bases, leaving 10 bases between the germline ends. The CDR3 reads CASSLVQGRQYF. The CDR3 DNA sequence: TGTGCCAGCAGCTTAGTTCAGGGTCGGCAGTACTTC. Drawing the rest from reference TRBV7-2 and TRBJ2-7, the complete variable domain is GAGVSQSPSNKVTEKGKDVELRCDPISGHTALYWYRQSLGQGLEFLIYFQGNSAPDKSGLPSDRFSAERTGGSVSTLTIQRTQQEDSAVYLCASSLVQGRQYFGPGTRLTVT.

The chain combines TRBV5-1 with TRBJ1-1; the match to TRBD1 covers 9 bases. From germline, CDR1 is SGHRS and CDR2 YFSETQ. V shed 3 bases, J shed 7 bases, and the junction held 10 bases outside the gene matches. The length of the CDR3 is 15 residues. In DNA form, the CDR3 reads TGCGCCAGCAGCTGGACAGGGGTTGGCAGCAGTGAAGCTTTCTTT. Translating gives CASSWTGVGSSEAFF.

The V gene is TRBV5-4, the J gene TRBJ2-3, with D possibly matching TRBD2 (5 bases). The CDR3 extends over 15 amino acids. V lost 1 base and J 4 bases, leaving 13 bases between the germline ends. Germline V gives CDR1 SGHNT, CDR2 YYREEE (reference sequence). The CDR3 sequence is CASSLTRARADTQYF. The CDR3 DNA follows: TGTGCCAGCAGCTTGACTAGGGCTAGGGCAGATACGCAGTATTTT.

V is TRBV6-6 and J is TRBJ2-7; 7 bases agree with TRBD1. Germline CDR1 and CDR2: MNHNY and SVGAGI (reference sequence). This CDR3 has 13 amino acids. Unmatched junction bases numbered 4, after V lost 4 bases and J lost 4 bases. The CDR3 DNA follows: TGTGCCAGCAGTTCCTGGGACAGATACGAGCAGTACTTC. Translation gives CASSSWDRYEQYF.

This clone was recorded only once. The chain uses TRBV11-2 and TRBJ2-7, with TRBD2 matching over 13 bases. Trimming removed 5 bases from V and 3 bases from J; junction bases left unmatched: 4. The CDR3 runs to 15 residues. Germline CDR1 and CDR2: SGHAT and FQNNGV. CDR3 residues: CASSPRTSGSYEQYF. The DNA of the CDR3 is TGTGCCAGCAGCCCCAGGACTAGCGGGAGCTACGAGCAGTACTTC.

The chain links TRBV7-6 to TRBJ1-1; 10 nucleotides line up with TRBD1. The V and J ends lost 2 bases and 1 base, in that order; junction bases with no gene match: 10. Germline CDR1 SGHVS, CDR2 FNYEAQ. The CDR3 spans 18 residues. CDR3 coding DNA: TGTGCCAGCAGCTTACGTCGCAGACAGGGGGCCGGGAACACTGAAGCTTTCTTT. Residues: CASSLRRRQGAGNTEAFF.

This clone is a singleton in its sample. This chain links TRBV21-1 with TRBJ1-1; TRBD1 is the table's D call, not checked against the DNA. TRBV21-1 is reported as a pseudogene. This CDR3 region has 16 residues. The CDR3, as DNA: TGTGCCAGCAGCACCCCGGGACAGGGACTAAACACTGAAGCTTTCTTT. It codes for CASSTPGQGLNTEAFF.

This rearrangement joins TRBV4-2 to TRBJ1-1, with 11 positions matching TRBD1. Trimming cost V 4 bases and J 5 bases; bases outside gene matches: 15. The germline V gene encodes CDR1 LGHNA and CDR2 YNFKEQ. The CDR3 is made up of 18 amino acids. DNA for the CDR3: TGTGCCAGCAGCCCCGTCCCGGGTTGGACAGGGGGCTCTACTGAAGCTTTCTTT. Translating gives CASSPVPGWTGGSTEAFF.

The J gene is TRBJ2-7, the V gene TRBV27, with D perhaps TRBD2 (6 bases). The CDR3 runs 15 residues. The ends were cut back, 6 bases at V and 3 bases at J, with 18 bases in the middle. The germline CDR1 and CDR2 sequences are MNHEY and SMNVEV (reference sequence). The CDR3 here is CASSLRGNGVYEQYF. DNA of the CDR3: TGTGCCAGCAGCCTTCGGGGGAATGGAGTCTACGAGCAGTACTTC.

This chain connects TRBV5-8 to TRBJ1-5; 9 nucleotides align to TRBD1. The V gene's germline CDR1 is SGHTS and CDR2 YDEGEE. This CDR3 comprises 15 residues. The V segment lost 0 bases and the J segment 6 bases; nucleotides outside the gene matches: 4. The CDR3 is CASSLAGQGFQPQHF. The CDR3 DNA follows: TGTGCCAGCAGCTTGGCGGGACAGGGATTTCAGCCCCAGCATTTT.

Only a few counts were recorded for this clone. The DNA for the CDR3 is TGCGCCAGCAGCTTGGAGGCCGGGAGAGAGACCCAGTACTTC. Its translation is CASSLEAGRETQYF. The V and J genes are TRBV5-1 and TRBJ2-5; perhaps TRBD2 as D (6 bases). Germline CDR1 SGHRS, CDR2 YFSETQ. V lost 0 bases and J 4 bases, leaving 10 bases between the germline ends. CDR3 size: 14 residues.

The chain uses TRBV25-1 and TRBJ1-2; 10 bases agree with TRBD1. CDR1 and CDR2 (germline): MGHDK, SYGVNS. V shed 4 bases, J shed 5 bases, and the junction held 13 bases outside the gene matches. This CDR3 has 17 residues. This CDR3 reads CASSAGQGTDSWYGYTF. DNA for the CDR3: TGTGCCAGCAGTGCGGGACAGGGGACTGATTCATGGTATGGCTACACCTTC.

The rearrangement links TRBV4-2 to TRBJ1-2; 7 bases are a match to TRBD1. Per germline, CDR1 LGHNA and CDR2 YNFKEQ. V shed 4 bases and J 2 bases; nucleotides not matched to a gene: 13. The CDR3 is 17 residues long. The CDR3 is CASSPHPGQNLNYGYTF. The DNA of the CDR3 is TGTGCCAGCAGCCCCCATCCGGGACAGAACCTAAACTATGGCTACACCTTC.

This chain uses TRBV5-6 with TRBJ1-4; 8 bases match TRBD1. Per germline, CDR1 SGHDT and CDR2 YYEEEE. V shed 4 bases and J 6 bases; nucleotides not matched to a gene: 5. The CDR3 loop spans 14 amino acids. CDR3 amino acids: CASSLTGGYEKLFF. The CDR3 DNA is TGTGCCAGCAGCCTAACAGGGGGTTATGAAAAACTGTTTTTT.

CDR3 residues: CASSLVSRGYTEAFF. The CDR3 DNA is TGTGCCAGCAGTTTGGTCTCCAGAGGGTACACTGAAGCTTTCTTT. The V and J genes are TRBV27 and TRBJ1-1; D unresolved. Germline-derived CDR1 and CDR2 are MNHEY and SMNVEV (reference sequence). The CDR3 is 15 residues long. The V end lost 3 bases, the J end lost 3 bases, and 14 bases lay between the germline ends.